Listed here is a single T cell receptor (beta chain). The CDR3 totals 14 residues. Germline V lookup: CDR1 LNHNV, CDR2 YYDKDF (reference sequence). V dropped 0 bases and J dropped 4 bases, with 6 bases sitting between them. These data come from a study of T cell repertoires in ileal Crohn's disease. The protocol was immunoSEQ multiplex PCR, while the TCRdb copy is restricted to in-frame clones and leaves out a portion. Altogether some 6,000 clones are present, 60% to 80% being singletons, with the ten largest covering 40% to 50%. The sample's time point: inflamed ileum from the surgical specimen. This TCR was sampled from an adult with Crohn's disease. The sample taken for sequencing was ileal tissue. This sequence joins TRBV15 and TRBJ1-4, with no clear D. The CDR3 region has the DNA TGTGCCACCAGCAGAGATTTGGGTAATGAAAAACTGTTTTTT. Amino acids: CATSRDLGNEKLFF.